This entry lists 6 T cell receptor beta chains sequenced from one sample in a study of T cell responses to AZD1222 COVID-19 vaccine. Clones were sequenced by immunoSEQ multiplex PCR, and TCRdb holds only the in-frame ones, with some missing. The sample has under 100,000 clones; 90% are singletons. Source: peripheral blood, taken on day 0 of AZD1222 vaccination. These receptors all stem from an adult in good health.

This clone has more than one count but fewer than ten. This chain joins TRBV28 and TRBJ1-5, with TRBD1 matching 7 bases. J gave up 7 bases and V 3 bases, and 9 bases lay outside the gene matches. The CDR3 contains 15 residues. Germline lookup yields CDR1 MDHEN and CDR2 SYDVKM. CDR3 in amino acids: CASSFFRQGGQPQHF. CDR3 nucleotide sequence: TGTGCCAGCAGTTTCTTCCGACAGGGCGGACAGCCCCAGCATTTT. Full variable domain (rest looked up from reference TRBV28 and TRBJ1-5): DVKVTQSSRYLVKRTGEKVFLECVQDMDHENMFWYRQDPGLGLRLIYFSYDVKMKEKGDIPEGYSVSREKKERFSLILESASTNQTSMYLCASSFFRQGGQPQHFGDGTRLSIL.

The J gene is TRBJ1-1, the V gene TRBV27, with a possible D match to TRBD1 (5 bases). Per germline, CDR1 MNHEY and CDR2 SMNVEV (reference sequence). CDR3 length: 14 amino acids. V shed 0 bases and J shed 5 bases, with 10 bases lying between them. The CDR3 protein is CASSLSKRGTEAFF. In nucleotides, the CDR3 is TGTGCCAGCAGTTTATCGAAAAGGGGTACTGAAGCTTTCTTT.

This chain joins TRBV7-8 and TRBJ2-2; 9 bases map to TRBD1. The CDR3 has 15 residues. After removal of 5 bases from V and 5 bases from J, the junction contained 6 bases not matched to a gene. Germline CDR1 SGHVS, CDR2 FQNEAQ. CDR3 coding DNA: TGTGCCAGCAGCAGGGACAGGGTTGGTACCGGGGAGCTGTTTTTT. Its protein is CASSRDRVGTGELFF.

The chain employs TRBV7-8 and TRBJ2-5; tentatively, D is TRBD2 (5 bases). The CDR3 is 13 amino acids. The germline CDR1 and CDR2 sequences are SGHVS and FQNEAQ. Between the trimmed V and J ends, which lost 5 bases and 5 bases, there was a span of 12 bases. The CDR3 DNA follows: TGTGCCAGCAGCCGGGGAGTTGCGGAGACCCAGTACTTC. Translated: CASSRGVAETQYF.

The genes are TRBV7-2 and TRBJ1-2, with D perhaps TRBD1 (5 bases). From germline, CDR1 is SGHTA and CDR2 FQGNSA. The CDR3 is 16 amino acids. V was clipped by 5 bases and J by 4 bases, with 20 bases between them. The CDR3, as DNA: TGTGCCAGCAGCCCCGGGCGCATTCGGGGGTCCTATGGCTACACCTTC. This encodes CASSPGRIRGSYGYTF. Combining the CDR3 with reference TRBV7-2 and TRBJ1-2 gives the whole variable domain GAGVSQSPSNKVTEKGKDVELRCDPISGHTALYWYRQSLGQGLEFLIYFQGNSAPDKSGLPSDRFSAERTGGSVSTLTIQRTQQEDSAVYLCASSPGRIRGSYGYTFGSGTRLTVV.

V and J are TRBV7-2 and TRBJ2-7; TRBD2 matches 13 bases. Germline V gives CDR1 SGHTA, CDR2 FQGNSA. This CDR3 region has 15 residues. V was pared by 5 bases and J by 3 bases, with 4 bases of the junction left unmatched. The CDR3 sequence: CASSTSGGVLYEQYF. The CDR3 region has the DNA TGTGCCAGCAGCACTAGCGGGGGGGTACTCTACGAGCAGTACTTC.